These T cell receptor beta chains were read from a single sample in a study of beta chain features in type 1 diabetes. Data came from immunoSEQ multiplex PCR; TCRdb stores just in-frame clones and leaves some out. This table has 25,000 to 35,000 clones, about 65% appearing once. The sequenced material came from Tregs from blood. These receptor sequences come from a woman aged 25 to 39 with type 1 diabetes. Each CDR3 is given with its conserved first and last residue. A D gene is named only where the DNA matches it firmly. Clone size is stated in some rows and not others, as once, few, many or a class when expanded.

J gene,clone size,V gene,D gene,CDR3 protein,CDR3 DNA
TRBJ2-5,.,TRBV5-1,.,CASSPRPDAAETQYF,TGCGCCAGCAGCCCCCGACCCGACGCGGCGGAGACCCAGTACTTC
TRBJ1-5,.,TRBV27,.,CASSQTWQGGQPQHF,TGTGCCAGCAGTCAAACGTGGCAGGGCGGCCAGCCCCAGCATTTT
TRBJ2-5,.,TRBV14,TRBD1,CASSPRTGYLGTQYF,TGTGCCAGCAGCCCACGGACAGGTTATTTGGGGACCCAGTACTTC
TRBJ2-4,.,TRBV7-9,TRBD2,CASSLGLAGAAVAKNIQYF,TGTGCCAGCAGCTTAGGGTTAGCGGGTGCGGCCGTAGCCAAAAACATTCAGTACTTC
TRBJ2-1,.,TRBV5-1,TRBD2,CASSPGTSGWNEQFF,TGCGCCAGCAGCCCCGGGACTAGCGGGTGGAATGAGCAGTTCTTC
TRBJ2-1,few,TRBV10-3,.,CAISENTPVIF,TGTGCCATCAGTGAGAACACCCCCGTAATCTTC
TRBJ1-1,.,TRBV28,TRBD1,CASSLKGTANTEAFF,TGTGCCAGCAGTCTTAAAGGGACAGCGAACACTGAAGCTTTCTTT
TRBJ2-3,.,TRBV7-8,.,CASSLGLVDTQYF,TGTGCCAGCAGCTTAGGTCTTGTGGATACGCAGTATTTT
TRBJ2-1,.,TRBV10-2,.,CASSVGGAYNEQFF,TGCGCCAGCAGTGTTGGCGGGGCCTACAATGAGCAGTTCTTC
TRBJ2-3,once,TRBV18,.,CASSPTGEKTQYF,TGTGCCAGCTCACCAACGGGGGAGAAGACGCAGTATTTT
TRBJ2-7,.,TRBV19,.,CASSIGPGWAYEQYF,TGTGCCAGTAGTATAGGTCCGGGTTGGGCCTACGAGCAGTACTTC
TRBJ2-7,once,TRBV27,.,CASSLSEAYEQYF,TGTGCCAGCAGTTTATCGGAGGCCTACGAGCAGTACTTC
TRBJ1-4,.,TRBV19,.,CASSILGQGLEKLFF,TGTGCCAGTAGTATATTGGGGCAGGGGCTTGAAAAACTGTTTTTT
TRBJ2-2,.,TRBV6-5,.,CASSYRGGELFF,TGTGCCAGCAGTTACCGGGGCGGGGAGCTGTTTTTT
TRBJ2-1,once,TRBV2,TRBD1,CATTGTGGSYNEQFF,TGTGCCACAACCGGGACAGGGGGCAGTTACAATGAGCAGTTCTTC